This entry describes one T cell receptor beta chain. These data are taken from a study of cytomegalovirus exposure and HLA in healthy donors. V was pared by 0 bases and J by 7 bases, with 3 bases of the junction left unmatched. Germline V CDR1 and CDR2: LGHNA, YNFKEQ. The CDR3 is 15 amino acids. 13 Jbeta primers and 60 Vbeta primers were used for the PCR. TCRdb keeps only in-frame clones here, not all; method: immunoSEQ multiplex PCR. In the table there are 110,000 to 150,000 clones, around four fifths of which are singletons. This receptor was obtained from a man younger than 45 in good health and CMV-seronegative. This sequence joins TRBV4-2 and TRBJ1-5; 10 nucleotides match TRBD1. The specimen sequenced was PBMCs. CDR3 amino acids: CASSQDWTGGQPQHF. The DNA of the CDR3 is TGTGCCAGCAGCCAAGATTGGACAGGGGGACAGCCCCAGCATTTT.